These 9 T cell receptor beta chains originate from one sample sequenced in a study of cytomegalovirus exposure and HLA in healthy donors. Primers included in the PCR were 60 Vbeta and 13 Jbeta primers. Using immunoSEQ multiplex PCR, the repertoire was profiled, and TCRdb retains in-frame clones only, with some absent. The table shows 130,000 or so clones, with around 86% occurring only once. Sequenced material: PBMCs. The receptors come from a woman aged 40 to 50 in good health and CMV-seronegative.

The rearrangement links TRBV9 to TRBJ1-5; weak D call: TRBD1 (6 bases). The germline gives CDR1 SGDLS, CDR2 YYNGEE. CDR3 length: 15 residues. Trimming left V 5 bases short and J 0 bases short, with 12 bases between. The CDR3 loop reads CASRPTGHSNQPQHF. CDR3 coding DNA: TGTGCCAGCAGGCCGACAGGTCATAGCAATCAGCCCCAGCATTTT.

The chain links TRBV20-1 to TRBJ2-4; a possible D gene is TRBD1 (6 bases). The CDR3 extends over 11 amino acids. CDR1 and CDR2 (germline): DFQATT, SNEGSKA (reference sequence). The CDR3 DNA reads TGCAGGGTAGTACAGGGACACATTCAGTACTTC. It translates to CRVVQGHIQYF.

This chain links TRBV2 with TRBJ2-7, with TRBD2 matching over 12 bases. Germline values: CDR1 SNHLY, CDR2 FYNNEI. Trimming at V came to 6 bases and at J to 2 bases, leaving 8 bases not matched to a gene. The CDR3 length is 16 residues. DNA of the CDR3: TGTGCCAGCAGAGCGGGACTAGCGGGTAACCCCTACGAGCAGTACTTC. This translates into CASRAGLAGNPYEQYF.

CDR3 DNA sequence: TGTGCCACAAGAAGCGGGCGCAGCGACCTTGCTGAAGCTTTCTTT. Its translation is CATRSGRSDLAEAFF. V gene TRBV19 combines with J gene TRBJ1-1; D gene unclear. V was trimmed by 10 bases and J by 6 bases, leaving 24 bases between them. CDR3 length: 15 amino acids. Germline CDR1 and CDR2: LNHDA and SQIVND (reference sequence).

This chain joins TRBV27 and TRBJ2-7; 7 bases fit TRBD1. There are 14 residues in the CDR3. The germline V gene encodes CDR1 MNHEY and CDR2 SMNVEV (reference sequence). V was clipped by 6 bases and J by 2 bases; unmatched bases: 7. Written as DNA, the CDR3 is TGTGCCAGCAGGCCACAGGGGTTCCCCTACGAGCAGTACTTC. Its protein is CASRPQGFPYEQYF.

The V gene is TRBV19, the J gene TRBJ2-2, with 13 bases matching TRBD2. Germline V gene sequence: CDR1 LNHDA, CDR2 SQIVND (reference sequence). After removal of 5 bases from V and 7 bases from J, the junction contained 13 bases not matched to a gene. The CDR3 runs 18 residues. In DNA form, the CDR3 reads TGTGCCAGTAGTCCGGCGCCACTAGCGGGGGGGCCAAGCGGGGAGCTGTTTTTT. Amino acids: CASSPAPLAGGPSGELFF.

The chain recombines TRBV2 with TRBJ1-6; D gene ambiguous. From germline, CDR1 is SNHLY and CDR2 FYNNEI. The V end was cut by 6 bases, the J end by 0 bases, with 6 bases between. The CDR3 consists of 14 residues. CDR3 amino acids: CASSKSSYNSPLHF. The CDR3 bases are TGTGCCAGCAGCAAGAGCTCCTATAATTCACCCCTCCACTTT.

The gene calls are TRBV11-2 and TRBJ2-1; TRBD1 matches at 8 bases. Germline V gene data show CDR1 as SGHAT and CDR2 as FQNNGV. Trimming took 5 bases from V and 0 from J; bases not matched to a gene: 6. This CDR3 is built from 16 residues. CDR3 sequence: CASSQRDRSSYNEQFF. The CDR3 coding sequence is TGTGCCAGCAGCCAAAGGGACAGGAGCTCCTACAATGAGCAGTTCTTC.

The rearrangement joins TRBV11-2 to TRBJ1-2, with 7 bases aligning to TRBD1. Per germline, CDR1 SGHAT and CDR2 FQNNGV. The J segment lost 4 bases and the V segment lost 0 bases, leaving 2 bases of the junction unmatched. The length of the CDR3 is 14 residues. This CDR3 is CASSLEAGGYGYTF. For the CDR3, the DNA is TGTGCCAGCAGCTTAGAAGCAGGGGGCTATGGCTACACCTTC.